One sample yielded the 29 T cell receptor beta chains listed below, sequenced in a study of blood T cell repertoires in COVID-19. The method was immunoSEQ multiplex PCR; TCRdb's version includes in-frame clones alone and lacks a portion of them. The sample consists of 180,000 or so clones, more than 75% of them appearing once. Sequenced: peripheral blood. The receptors come from a young man with active or convalescent COVID-19.

This clone was found once. The V gene is TRBV5-1, the J gene TRBJ2-1; D not resolved. This CDR3 is 14 amino acids long. The V end was cut by 0 bases, the J end by 4 bases, with 8 bases between. Germline CDR1 is SGHRS and CDR2 is YFSETQ. CDR3 DNA: TGCGCCAGCAGCTTGGCCGTGAGTTACAATGAGCAGTTCTTC. Translating it yields CASSLAVSYNEQFF. Looking up the rest from reference TRBV5-1 and TRBJ2-1 gives the full variable domain: KAGVTQTPRYLIKTRGQQVTLSCSPISGHRSVSWYQQTPGQGLQFLFEYFSETQRNKGNFPGRFSGRQFSNSRSEMNVSTLELGDSALYLCASSLAVSYNEQFFGPGTRLTVL.

The chain couples TRBV19 to TRBJ1-2, with D hard to call. The V end was cut by 4 bases, the J end by 4 bases, with 13 bases between. The CDR3 contains 14 residues. CDR1 LNHDA and CDR2 SQIVND come from the germline V gene (reference sequence). This CDR3 is CASSSDARVYGYTF. The CDR3 bases are TGTGCCAGTAGTAGCGATGCCCGCGTCTATGGCTACACCTTC. The complete variable domain, with remaining parts taken from reference TRBV19 and TRBJ1-2, reads DGGITQSPKYLFRKEGQNVTLSCEQNLNHDAMYWYRQDPGQGLRLIYYSQIVNDFQKGDIAEGYSVSREKKESFPLTVTSAQKNPTAFYLCASSSDARVYGYTFGSGTRLTVV.

The rearrangement links TRBV29-1 to TRBJ2-3, with TRBD1 as a possible D gene (6 bases). The CDR3 runs 14 residues. V dropped 7 bases and J dropped 0 bases, with 14 bases sitting between them. Germline V gives CDR1 SQVTM, CDR2 ANQGSEA. The CDR3 loop is CSGGQTASTDTQYF. DNA for the CDR3: TGCAGCGGGGGGCAAACAGCTAGCACAGATACGCAGTATTTT.

The chain combines TRBV29-1 with TRBJ1-3; 10 bases fit TRBD1. The trim removed 2 bases at V and 2 bases at J, leaving 9 bases unmatched. This CDR3 has 17 amino acids. Germline V gives CDR1 SQVTM, CDR2 ANQGSEA. In DNA form, the CDR3 reads TGCAGCGTTGAAAAATTAGTAGGGACAGGGGCTGGAAACACCATATATTTT. Protein sequence: CSVEKLVGTGAGNTIYF.

V gene TRBV7-9 combines with J gene TRBJ1-2; D is ambiguous. The CDR3 contains 15 residues. V was trimmed by 5 bases and J by 4 bases, leaving 17 bases between them. The germline V gene has CDR1 SEHNR and CDR2 FQNEAQ (reference sequence). CDR3 amino acids: CASSTSSGNLYGYTF. As DNA, the CDR3 is TGTGCCAGCAGCACCTCTTCCGGGAACCTCTATGGCTACACCTTC.

This clone was counted at least ten times. This chain uses TRBV4-1 with TRBJ1-5; D may be TRBD1 (5 bases). Germline V gene sequence: CDR1 MGHRA, CDR2 YSYEKL. Trimming stripped 1 base from V and 7 bases from J, with 14 bases between. The CDR3 has 15 amino acids. In DNA form, the CDR3 reads TGCGCCAGCAGCCAAGGGGGCAGCTCAACCCAGCCCCAGCATTTT. The encoded protein is CASSQGGSSTQPQHF.

V gene TRBV10-1 combines with J gene TRBJ1-5; 10 bases are a match to TRBD1. CDR1 WNHNN and CDR2 SYGVQD come from the germline V gene (reference sequence). This CDR3 has 15 amino acids. The CDR3 DNA reads TGCGACCTACGGAAGGGACAGGGGAGGGCTCAGCCCCAGCATTTT. It is translated as CDLRKGQGRAQPQHF.

This clone was counted a few times. The gene calls are TRBV4-1 and TRBJ2-7; D remains unclear. Trimming shortened V by 0 bases and J by 6 bases, and 12 bases separated the two germline ends. The CDR3 spans 14 residues. Germline V gives CDR1 MGHRA, CDR2 YSYEKL. The CDR3 sequence: CASSQERQHLEQYF. The CDR3 DNA reads as TGCGCCAGCAGCCAAGAGAGGCAGCACCTCGAGCAGTACTTC.

The chain recombines TRBV5-6 with TRBJ1-1, with TRBD1 matching 7 bases. The V segment lost 4 bases and the J segment 0 bases; nucleotides outside the gene matches: 15. The germline V gene has CDR1 SGHDT and CDR2 YYEEEE. There are 18 residues in the CDR3. The CDR3: CASSGTQGSLFMNTEAFF. The CDR3 nucleotides read TGTGCCAGCAGCGGAACACAGGGGAGCCTCTTCATGAACACTGAAGCTTTCTTT.

The V gene is TRBV28, the J gene TRBJ1-4; D is uncertain. V gave up 3 bases and J gave up 6 bases, with 5 bases separating them. Germline CDR1 MDHEN, CDR2 SYDVKM. The CDR3 length is 12 residues. For the CDR3, the DNA is TGTGCCAGCAGTTTCTTGTATGAAAAACTGTTTTTT. It codes for CASSFLYEKLFF.

V gene TRBV6-5 combines with J gene TRBJ2-5; weak D call: TRBD1 (5 bases). V gave up 2 bases and J gave up 2 bases, with 12 bases separating them. There are 15 residues in the CDR3. Germline V gene lookup returns CDR1 MNHEY and CDR2 SVGAGI. As DNA, the CDR3 is TGTGCCAGCAGTTACGCGCCAGGGTGGCAAGAGACCCAGTACTTC. It is translated as CASSYAPGWQETQYF.

The chain has TRBV9 and TRBJ1-2, with TRBD1 matching over 9 bases. The CDR3 has 19 residues. Germline V CDR1 and CDR2: SGDLS, YYNGEE. After removal of 1 base from V and 1 base from J, the junction contained 14 bases not matched to a gene. In DNA form, the CDR3 reads TGTGCCAGCAGCGTATCTTTGGGGGGACAGGGTAGTCATAACTATGGCTACACCTTC. This gives the protein CASSVSLGGQGSHNYGYTF.

The V call is TRBV7-2, the J call TRBJ2-3, with D possibly matching TRBD2 (5 bases). The CDR3 length is 18 residues. Germline assignment: CDR1 SGHTA and CDR2 FQGNSA. Trimming took off 1 base at V and 6 bases at J, with 23 bases between the two ends. The CDR3 reads CASSLEAIRTLVADTQYF. The CDR3 nucleotides read TGTGCCAGCAGCTTAGAGGCTATTCGTACACTAGTGGCGGATACGCAGTATTTT.

This clone was seen once. The chain employs TRBV7-9 and TRBJ2-7; 9 positions match TRBD1. Per the germline V gene, CDR1 is SEHNR and CDR2 is FQNEAQ (reference sequence). V lost 5 bases to trimming and J lost 5 bases; unmatched junction nucleotides: 10. The CDR3 is 15 residues long. This chain's CDR3 is CASSRTRDRVDEQYV. CDR3 DNA sequence: TGTGCCAGCAGCCGCACCCGGGACAGGGTGGACGAGCAGTACGTC.

The J gene is TRBJ1-5, the V gene TRBV6-5, with TRBD1 matching over 8 bases. CDR3 length equals 14 residues. CDR1 MNHEY and CDR2 SVGAGI come from the germline V gene. V lost 6 bases to trimming and J lost 6 bases; unmatched junction nucleotides: 7. DNA of the CDR3: TGTGCCAGCAGGGTGACAGGGGATGGTCAGCCCCAGCATTTT. Its protein product is CASRVTGDGQPQHF.

The chain links TRBV6-5 to TRBJ2-5, with D perhaps TRBD1 (6 bases). CDR1 and CDR2 (germline): MNHEY, SVGAGI. V lost 6 bases and J 5 bases, leaving 13 bases between the germline ends. The CDR3 has 13 amino acids. CDR3 bases: TGTGCCAGCAGGCCCCAGGGGATGGAGACCCAGTACTTC. Its translation: CASRPQGMETQYF.

The V gene is TRBV4-1, the J gene TRBJ2-1; 7 bases agree with TRBD2. Trimming took 1 base from V and 6 from J; bases not matched to a gene: 12. CDR1 and CDR2 from the germline V gene are MGHRA and YSYEKL. The CDR3 is 17 residues long. The CDR3 sequence: CASSQGPRGRAGNEQFF. CDR3 DNA: TGCGCCAGCAGCCAAGGCCCGCGAGGGAGGGCCGGCAATGAGCAGTTCTTC.

The genes are TRBV7-2 and TRBJ1-1; perhaps TRBD1 as D (5 bases). The V gene's germline CDR1 is SGHTA and CDR2 FQGNSA. The CDR3 consists of 14 residues. V lost 1 base and J 3 bases, leaving 9 bases between the germline ends. Here the CDR3 reads CASSLGQYYTEAFF. The CDR3 DNA is TGTGCCAGCAGCTTAGGACAGTATTACACTGAAGCTTTCTTT.

V is TRBV27 and J is TRBJ1-3; D not certain. V lost 5 bases, J lost 0 bases, and 11 bases lay in between. This CDR3 is built from 15 residues. The V gene's germline CDR1 is MNHEY and CDR2 SMNVEV (reference sequence). This CDR3 is CASSREPGSGNTIYF. CDR3 DNA: TGTGCCAGCAGTAGGGAGCCCGGCTCTGGAAACACCATATATTTT.

This clone was detected once. The chain employs TRBV11-2 and TRBJ2-1; 12 positions agree with TRBD2. There are 20 residues in the CDR3. Germline CDR1 and CDR2: SGHAT and FQNNGV. Trimming removed 0 bases from V and 6 bases from J; junction bases left unmatched: 15. The CDR3: CASSLEGLAGGQVWSNEQFF. CDR3 nucleotide sequence: TGTGCCAGCAGCTTAGAAGGGCTAGCGGGGGGGCAGGTGTGGAGCAATGAGCAGTTCTTC. Together with reference TRBV11-2 and TRBJ2-1, the CDR3 gives the full variable domain: EAGVAQSPRYKIIEKRQSVAFWCNPISGHATLYWYQQILGQGPKLLIQFQNNGVVDDSQLPKDRFSAERLKGVDSTLKIQPAKLEDSAVYLCASSLEGLAGGQVWSNEQFFGPGTRLTVL.

The chain couples TRBV2 to TRBJ1-1; perhaps TRBD1 as D (5 bases). Germline V gives CDR1 SNHLY, CDR2 FYNNEI. The CDR3 consists of 17 residues. The ends were cut back, 4 bases at V and 0 bases at J, with 18 bases in the middle. The CDR3 DNA is TGTGCCAGCAGTGTCCACCCCAGAGGACAAGTGAACACTGAAGCTTTCTTT. Encoded protein: CASSVHPRGQVNTEAFF. The full variable domain, with the rest looked up from reference TRBV2 and TRBJ1-1, is EPEVTQTPSHQVTQMGQEVILRCVPISNHLYFYWYRQILGQKVEFLVSFYNNEISEKSEIFDDQFSVERPDGSNFTLKIRSTKLEDSAMYFCASSVHPRGQVNTEAFFGQGTRLTVV.

The genes are TRBV19 and TRBJ1-1; D is ambiguous. Germline CDR1 reads LNHDA; CDR2 reads SQIVND (reference sequence). The CDR3 totals 14 residues. The ends were cut back, 5 bases at V and 6 bases at J, with 16 bases in the middle. CDR3 in amino acids: CASSAGKAGAEAFF. CDR3 nucleotides: TGTGCCAGTAGTGCGGGAAAAGCCGGTGCTGAAGCTTTCTTT.

This clone has a handful of counts. The chain is built from TRBV28 and TRBJ2-1; 8 bases align to TRBD1. The CDR3 covers 16 residues. J was trimmed by 1 base and V by 6 bases; bases with no gene match: 8. Germline CDR1 is MDHEN and CDR2 is SYDVKM. The CDR3 protein is CASSPPTGGSYNEQFF. CDR3 DNA sequence: TGTGCCAGCAGCCCACCTACAGGGGGGTCCTACAATGAGCAGTTCTTC.

This sequence joins TRBV12-5 and TRBJ2-5; TRBD2 matches 8 bases. V lost 7 bases and J lost 1; bases outside the gene matches: 8. Germline CDR1 LGHNT, CDR2 FRNRAP. The CDR3 sequence is 15 residues long. For the CDR3, the DNA is TGTGCTAGTGTAGCGGCGGGGGGACTCCAAGAGACCCAGTACTTC. Amino acid sequence: CASVAAGGLQETQYF.

The chain combines TRBV7-9 with TRBJ2-3; 8 nucleotides match TRBD2. This CDR3 contains 13 residues. Germline V gene lookup returns CDR1 SEHNR and CDR2 FQNEAQ (reference sequence). The J segment lost 5 bases and the V segment lost 8 bases, leaving 6 bases of the junction unmatched. CDR3 nucleotide sequence: TGTGCCAGCCATTGGCTAGCGGGAGATACGCAGTATTTT. As protein: CASHWLAGDTQYF.

The chain couples TRBV6-6 to TRBJ1-2, with 10 bases aligning to TRBD1. The J segment lost 9 bases and the V segment lost 7 bases, leaving 5 bases of the junction unmatched. Looked up from germline, CDR1 is MNHNY and CDR2 is SVGAGI (reference sequence). The CDR3 loop spans 12 amino acids. This CDR3 reads CASNAGQGSYTF. The CDR3 DNA follows: TGTGCCAGCAACGCGGGACAGGGGAGCTACACCTTC.

The chain carries TRBV27 and TRBJ2-1, with TRBD1 as a possible D gene (6 bases). The germline V gene has CDR1 MNHEY and CDR2 SMNVEV (reference sequence). This CDR3 comprises 14 residues. V lost 5 bases to trimming and J lost 8 bases, with 16 bases between them. Written as DNA, the CDR3 is TGTGCCAGCAGTAAGCTTTCCTACAGGGATGAGCAGTTCTTC. The encoded protein is CASSKLSYRDEQFF.

Written as DNA, the CDR3 is TGTGCCAGCAGTGAAGCGCCTTTGGGAGGCACTGAAGCTTTCTTT. It is translated as CASSEAPLGGTEAFF. The chain couples TRBV6-1 to TRBJ1-1; D is ambiguous. Trimming removed 0 bases from V and 4 bases from J, with 12 bases in between. Looked up from germline, CDR1 is MNHNS and CDR2 is SASEGT. CDR3 length equals 15 residues.

This chain links TRBV4-3 with TRBJ2-3; 8 bases align to TRBD2. V lost 0 bases, J lost 8 bases, and 4 bases stayed unmatched. The CDR3 covers 14 residues. Germline CDR1 reads LGHNA; CDR2 reads YSLEER. CDR3 protein: CASSQDRGGSTQYF. DNA of the CDR3: TGCGCCAGCAGCCAAGATCGCGGGGGGAGTACGCAGTATTTT.